These T cell receptor beta chains were read from a single sample in a study of T cells expressing NK-cell markers. With the 5' RACE reads reprocessed, TCRdb shows one record per CDR3 protein and no DNA. The ten most abundant clones cover about 11% of a sample with 300,000 to 500,000 distinct CDR3 sequences. What was sequenced was blood T cells: a sorted CD56 or NKG2C T cell subset, CD4+ or CD8+ T cells, or bulk PBMC T cells (not recorded which). These receptors were obtained from a woman aged 45-65 years in good health. The CDR3 runs from the conserved cysteine through the conserved F or W.

V gene,J gene,CDR3 length,CDR3 protein
TRBV29-1,TRBJ2-7,12,CGGLAGPGEQYF
TRBV20-1,TRBJ2-7,16,CSASASGTSGRGEQYF
TRBV12-3/TRBV12-4,TRBJ2-3,16,CASSFPSGTGSDTQYF
TRBV7-9,TRBJ2-1,17,CASSLAFSGSSYNEQFF
TRBV11-2,TRBJ1-2,18,CASRPTGKGTLLFYGYTF
TRBV5-1,TRBJ2-7,14,CASSRGTVSYEQYF
TRBV6-5,TRBJ2-1,17,CASSRPGTGSSYNEQFF
TRBV27,TRBJ2-1,14,CASSLAGKHNEQFF
TRBV6-5,TRBJ1-3,16,CASSYTPDSSGNTIYF
TRBV7-9,TRBJ2-7,15,CASSWDQPGGHEQYF
TRBV4-1,TRBJ1-5,15,CASSWRQDSNQPQHF
TRBV9,TRBJ2-2,18,CASSSLAGGPGLTGELFF
TRBV4-1,TRBJ2-5,18,CASSQRPLLAVYQETQYF
TRBV12-5,TRBJ2-5,11,CASGLLVTQYF
TRBV7-9,TRBJ2-5,15,CASSSQTGGGETQYF
TRBV12-3/TRBV12-4,TRBJ2-3,12,CASRLLTDTQYF
TRBV12-3/TRBV12-4,TRBJ2-7,12,CASSLIGSEQYF
TRBV5-1,TRBJ1-2,13,CASSLQTLYGYTF
TRBV29-1,TRBJ2-3,16,CSVVFLGRGVTDTQYF
TRBV10-3,TRBJ2-1,14,CAISELGSNNEQFF
TRBV11-3,TRBJ1-1,14,CASSFSGVSAEAFF
TRBV30,TRBJ2-5,18,CAWSGTVLAGARGETQYF
TRBV19,TRBJ2-7,14,CASKGPWPPYEQYF
TRBV12-3/TRBV12-4,TRBJ2-3,13,CASRPGGSDTQYF
TRBV5-1,TRBJ2-2,16,CASSLGGTANTGELFF
TRBV12-3/TRBV12-4,TRBJ1-1,13,CASNHPGQRKAFF
TRBV12-3/TRBV12-4,TRBJ1-3,13,CASIRVPGNTIYF
TRBV18,TRBJ1-1,14,CASSPPDSPYEAFF
TRBV6-5,TRBJ2-7,15,CASRLGSFATGEQYF
TRBV12-3/TRBV12-4,TRBJ2-7,12,CASSSTAYEQYF
TRBV10-3,TRBJ1-2,13,CAISEGQGASYTF
TRBV20-1,TRBJ2-7,13,CSARRAGVLEQYF
TRBV2,TRBJ2-7,17,CASSEGGTRSVRGEQYF
TRBV6-2/TRBV6-3,TRBJ2-1,16,CASTAAVGVSYNEQFF
TRBV12-3/TRBV12-4,TRBJ1-5,14,CASSSPGQNQPQHF
TRBV7-8,TRBJ2-2,16,CASSKLAGAYTGELFF
TRBV27,TRBJ1-4,16,CASSPITGGYLEKLFF
TRBV19,TRBJ2-1,18,CASSIIQASGRAYNEQFF
TRBV28,TRBJ1-6,14,CASSLLGWNSPLHF
TRBV6-1,TRBJ2-2,15,CASSDRAGLTGELFF
TRBV11-2,TRBJ2-5,13,CASSGQGSETQYF
TRBV5-1,TRBJ1-2,15,CASSLDGGISSGYTF